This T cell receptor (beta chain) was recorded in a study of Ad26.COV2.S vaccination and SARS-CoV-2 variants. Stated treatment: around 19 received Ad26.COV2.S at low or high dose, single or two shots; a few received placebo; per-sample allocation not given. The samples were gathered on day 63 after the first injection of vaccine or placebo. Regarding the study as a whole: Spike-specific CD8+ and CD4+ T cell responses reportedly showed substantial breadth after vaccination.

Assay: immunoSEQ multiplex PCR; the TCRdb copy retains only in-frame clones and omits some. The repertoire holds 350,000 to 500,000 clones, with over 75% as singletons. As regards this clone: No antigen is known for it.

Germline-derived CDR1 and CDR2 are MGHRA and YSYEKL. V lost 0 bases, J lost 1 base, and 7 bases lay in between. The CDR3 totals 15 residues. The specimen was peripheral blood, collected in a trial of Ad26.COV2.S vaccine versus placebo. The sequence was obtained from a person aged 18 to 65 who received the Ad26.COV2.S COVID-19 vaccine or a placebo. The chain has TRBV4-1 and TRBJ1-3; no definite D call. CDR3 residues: CASSQEGNSGNTIYF. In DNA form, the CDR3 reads TGCGCCAGCAGCCAAGAGGGCAATTCTGGAAACACCATATATTTT.